The clone carrying this T cell receptor (beta chain) was counted many times. Its antigen is unknown. Sample time point: persistent/refractory GD, antithyroid drugs over 5 years with positive TRAb. Extracted PBMC RNA gave rise to the TCR library. The data were obtained in a study of regulatory T cells in long-lasting Graves disease. Regarding the study as a whole: There was favoring of TRBV28, TRBJ1-2 and TRBJ2-5 in persistent disease.

Germline CDR1 and CDR2: DFQATT and SNEGSKA (reference sequence). The CDR3 sequence is 12 residues long. Investigators prepared the TCR beta libraries by applying iRepertoire HTBI primers and Arm-PCR of CDR3 regions. In the authors' methods: Identified segments across samples numbered fewer than 80 TRBV and over 13 TRBJ. TCRdb re-derived calls from the multiplex PCR reads in MiXCR, one entry per CDR3 protein. Here the V and J calls rest on TCRdb's processing, not on the authors' analysis. The sample has about 470,000 distinct CDR3 sequences; 20% are singletons. This sequence originates from a female donor with Graves disease. The chain employs TRBV20-1 and TRBJ2-5, with a tentative D call TRBD1 (7 bases). The sample in question was peripheral blood mononuclear cells (PBMCs), obtained when the disease was refractory, from a patient treated with antithyroid drugs. CDR3 region: CTGGQFQETQYF. CDR3 DNA sequence: TGCACCGGGGGACAGTTCCAAGAGACCCAGTACTTC.